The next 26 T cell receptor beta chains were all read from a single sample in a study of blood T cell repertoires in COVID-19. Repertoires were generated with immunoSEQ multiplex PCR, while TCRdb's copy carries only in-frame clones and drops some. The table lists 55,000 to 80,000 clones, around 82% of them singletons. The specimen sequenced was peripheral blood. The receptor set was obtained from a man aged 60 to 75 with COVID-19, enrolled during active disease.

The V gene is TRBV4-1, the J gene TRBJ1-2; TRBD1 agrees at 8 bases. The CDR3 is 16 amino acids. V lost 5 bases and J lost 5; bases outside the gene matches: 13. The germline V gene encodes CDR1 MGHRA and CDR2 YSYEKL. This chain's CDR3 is CASSYGTGAVRYGYTF. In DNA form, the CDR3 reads TGCGCCAGCAGCTACGGGACAGGTGCCGTTCGGTATGGCTACACCTTC.

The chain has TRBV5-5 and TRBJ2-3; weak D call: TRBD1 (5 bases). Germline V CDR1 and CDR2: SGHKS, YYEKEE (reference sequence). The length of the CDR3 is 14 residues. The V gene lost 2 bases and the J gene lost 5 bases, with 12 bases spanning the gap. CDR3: CASSFRQFEDTQYF. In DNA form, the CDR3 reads TGTGCCAGCAGCTTTAGACAGTTCGAAGATACGCAGTATTTT.

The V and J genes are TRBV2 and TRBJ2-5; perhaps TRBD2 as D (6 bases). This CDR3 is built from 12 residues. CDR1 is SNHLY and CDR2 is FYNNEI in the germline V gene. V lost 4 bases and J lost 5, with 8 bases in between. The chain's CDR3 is CASSVGRETQYF. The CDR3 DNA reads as TGTGCCAGCAGTGTGGGGAGGGAGACCCAGTACTTC.

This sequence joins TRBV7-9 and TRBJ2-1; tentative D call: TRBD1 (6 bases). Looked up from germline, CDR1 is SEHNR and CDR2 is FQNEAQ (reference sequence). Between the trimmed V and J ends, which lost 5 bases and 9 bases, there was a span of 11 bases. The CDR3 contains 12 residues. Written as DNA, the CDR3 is TGTGCCAGCAGCCGAACAGGGCTTGAGCAGTTCTTC. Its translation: CASSRTGLEQFF.

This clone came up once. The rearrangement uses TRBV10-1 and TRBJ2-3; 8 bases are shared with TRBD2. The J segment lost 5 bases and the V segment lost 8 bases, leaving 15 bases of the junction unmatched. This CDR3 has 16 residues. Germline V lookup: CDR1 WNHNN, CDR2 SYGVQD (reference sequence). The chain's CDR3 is CASSLGGAGERDTQYF. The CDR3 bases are TGCGCCAGCTCACTCGGGGGGGCCGGTGAGAGAGATACGCAGTATTTT.

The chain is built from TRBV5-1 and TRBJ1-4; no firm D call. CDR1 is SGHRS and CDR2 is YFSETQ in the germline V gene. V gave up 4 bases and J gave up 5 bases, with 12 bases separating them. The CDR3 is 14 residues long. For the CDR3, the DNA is TGCGCCAGCAGCCCCCGGCAGGCGAATGAAAAACTGTTTTTT. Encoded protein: CASSPRQANEKLFF.

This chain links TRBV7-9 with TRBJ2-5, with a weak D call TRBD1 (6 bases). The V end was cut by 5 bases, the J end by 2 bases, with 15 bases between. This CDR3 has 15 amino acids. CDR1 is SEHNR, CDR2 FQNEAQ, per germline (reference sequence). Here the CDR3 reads CASSLNRVGQETQYF. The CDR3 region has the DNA TGTGCCAGCAGCCTAAACAGGGTTGGGCAAGAGACCCAGTACTTC.

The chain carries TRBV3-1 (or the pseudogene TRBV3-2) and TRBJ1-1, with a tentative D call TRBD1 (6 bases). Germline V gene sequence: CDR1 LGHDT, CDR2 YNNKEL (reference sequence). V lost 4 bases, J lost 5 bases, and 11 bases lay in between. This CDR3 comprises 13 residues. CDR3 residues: CASSRKQGTEAFF. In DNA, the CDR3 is TGTGCCAGCAGCCGCAAACAGGGTACTGAAGCTTTCTTT.

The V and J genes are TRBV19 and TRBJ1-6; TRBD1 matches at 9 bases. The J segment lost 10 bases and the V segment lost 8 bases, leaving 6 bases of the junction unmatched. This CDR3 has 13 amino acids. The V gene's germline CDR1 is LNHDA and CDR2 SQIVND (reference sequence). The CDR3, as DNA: TGTGCCAGTCGACAGGGGGTGGGGTCACCCCTCCACTTT. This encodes CASRQGVGSPLHF.

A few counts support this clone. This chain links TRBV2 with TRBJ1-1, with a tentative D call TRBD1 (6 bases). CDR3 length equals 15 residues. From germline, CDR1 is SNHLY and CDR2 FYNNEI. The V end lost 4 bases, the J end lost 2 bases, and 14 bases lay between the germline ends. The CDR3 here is CASSGSGGRNTEAFF. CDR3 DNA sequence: TGTGCCAGCAGTGGATCCGGGGGGCGAAACACTGAAGCTTTCTTT.

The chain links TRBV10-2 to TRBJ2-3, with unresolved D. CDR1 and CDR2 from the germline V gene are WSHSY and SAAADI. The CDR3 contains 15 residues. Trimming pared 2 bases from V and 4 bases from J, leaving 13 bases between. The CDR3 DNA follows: TGCGCCAGCAGTGAGAACTACCTCAGCTCAGATACGCAGTATTTT. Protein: CASSENYLSSDTQYF.

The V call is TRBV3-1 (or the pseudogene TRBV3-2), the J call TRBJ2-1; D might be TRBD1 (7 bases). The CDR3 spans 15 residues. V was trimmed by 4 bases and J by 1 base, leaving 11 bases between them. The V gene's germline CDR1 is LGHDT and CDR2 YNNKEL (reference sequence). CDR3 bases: TGTGCCAGCAGCCGGAGGGGGCAGTCCTACAATGAGCAGTTCTTC. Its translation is CASSRRGQSYNEQFF.

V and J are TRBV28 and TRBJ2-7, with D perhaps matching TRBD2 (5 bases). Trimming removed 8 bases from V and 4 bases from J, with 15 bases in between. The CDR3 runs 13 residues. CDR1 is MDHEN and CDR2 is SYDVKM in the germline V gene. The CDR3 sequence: CASWTSGPYEQYF. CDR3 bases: TGTGCCAGCTGGACTTCCGGGCCTTACGAGCAGTACTTC.

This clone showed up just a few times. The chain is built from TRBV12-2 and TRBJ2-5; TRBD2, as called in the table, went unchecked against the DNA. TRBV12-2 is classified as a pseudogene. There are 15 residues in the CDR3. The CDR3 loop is CASRLAGGQEETQYF. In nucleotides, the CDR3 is TGTGCAAGTCGCTTAGCGGGGGGGCAAGAAGAGACCCAGTACTTC.

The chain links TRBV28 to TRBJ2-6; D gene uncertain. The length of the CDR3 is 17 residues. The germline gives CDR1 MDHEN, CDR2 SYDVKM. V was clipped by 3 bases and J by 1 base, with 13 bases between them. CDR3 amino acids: CASSFSFIVSGANVLTF. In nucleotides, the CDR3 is TGTGCCAGCAGTTTTAGTTTTATAGTTTCTGGGGCCAACGTCCTGACTTTC.

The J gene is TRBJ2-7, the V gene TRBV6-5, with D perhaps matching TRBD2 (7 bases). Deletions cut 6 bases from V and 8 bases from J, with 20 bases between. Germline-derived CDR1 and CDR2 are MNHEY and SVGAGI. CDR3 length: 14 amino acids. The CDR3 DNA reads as TGTGCCAGCAGGTCGGACTCGGGGGGCCTTAAGCAGTACTTC. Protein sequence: CASRSDSGGLKQYF.

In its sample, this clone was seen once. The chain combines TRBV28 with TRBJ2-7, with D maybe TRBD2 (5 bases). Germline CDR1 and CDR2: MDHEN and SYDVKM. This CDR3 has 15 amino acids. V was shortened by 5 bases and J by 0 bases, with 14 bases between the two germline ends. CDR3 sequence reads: CASSIPGISSYEQYF. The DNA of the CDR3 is TGTGCCAGCAGTATACCCGGGATTAGCTCCTACGAGCAGTACTTC.

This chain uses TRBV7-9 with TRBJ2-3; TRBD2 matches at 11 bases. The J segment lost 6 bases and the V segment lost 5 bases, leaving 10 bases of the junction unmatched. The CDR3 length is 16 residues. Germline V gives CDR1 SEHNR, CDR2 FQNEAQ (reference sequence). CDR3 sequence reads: CASSPLVAGGRDTQYF. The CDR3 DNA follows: TGTGCCAGCAGCCCCCTCGTAGCGGGAGGGAGGGATACGCAGTATTTT. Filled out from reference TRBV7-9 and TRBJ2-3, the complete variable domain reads DTGVSQNPRHKITKRGQNVTFRCDPISEHNRLYWYRQTLGQGPEFLTYFQNEAQLEKSRLLSDRFSAERPKGSFSTLEIQRTEQGDSAMYLCASSPLVAGGRDTQYFGPGTRLTVL.

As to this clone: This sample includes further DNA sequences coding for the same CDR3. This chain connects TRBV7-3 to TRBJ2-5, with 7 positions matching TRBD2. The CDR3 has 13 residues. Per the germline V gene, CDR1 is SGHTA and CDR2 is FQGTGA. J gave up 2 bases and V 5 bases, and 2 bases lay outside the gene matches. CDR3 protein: CASSPGLQETQYF. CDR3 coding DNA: TGTGCCAGCAGCCCGGGACTACAAGAGACCCAGTACTTC.

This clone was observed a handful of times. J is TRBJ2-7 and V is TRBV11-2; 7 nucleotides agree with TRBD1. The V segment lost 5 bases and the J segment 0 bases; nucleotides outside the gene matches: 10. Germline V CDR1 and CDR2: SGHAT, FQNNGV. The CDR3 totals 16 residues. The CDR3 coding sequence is TGTGCCAGCAGCCAGGGGGACACAGGGTCCTCCTACGAGCAGTACTTC. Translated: CASSQGDTGSSYEQYF.

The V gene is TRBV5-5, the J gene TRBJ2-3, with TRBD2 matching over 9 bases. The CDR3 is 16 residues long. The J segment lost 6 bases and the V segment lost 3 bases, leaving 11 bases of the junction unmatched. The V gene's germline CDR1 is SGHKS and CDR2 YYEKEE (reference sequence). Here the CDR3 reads CASSSLRGGQEDTQYF. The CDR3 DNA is TGTGCCAGCAGCTCGTTGCGGGGGGGACAAGAGGATACGCAGTATTTT.

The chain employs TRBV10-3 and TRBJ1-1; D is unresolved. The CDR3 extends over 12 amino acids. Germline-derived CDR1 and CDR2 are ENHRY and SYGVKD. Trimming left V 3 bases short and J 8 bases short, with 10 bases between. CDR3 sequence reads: CAISDATGEAFF. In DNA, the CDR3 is TGTGCCATCAGTGACGCCACGGGGGAAGCTTTCTTT.

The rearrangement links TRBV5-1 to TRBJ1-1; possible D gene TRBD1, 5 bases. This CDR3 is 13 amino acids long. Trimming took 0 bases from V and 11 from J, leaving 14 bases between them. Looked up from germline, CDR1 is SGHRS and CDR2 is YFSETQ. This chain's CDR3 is CASSLAQGGEAFF. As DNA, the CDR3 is TGCGCCAGCAGCTTGGCTCAGGGCGGCGAGGCTTTCTTT.

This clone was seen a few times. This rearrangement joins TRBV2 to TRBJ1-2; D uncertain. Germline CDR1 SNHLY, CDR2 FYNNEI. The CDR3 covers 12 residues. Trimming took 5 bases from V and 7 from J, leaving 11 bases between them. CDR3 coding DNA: TGTGCCAGCAGTTTGGGTCCGGGTGGCTACACCTTC. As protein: CASSLGPGGYTF.

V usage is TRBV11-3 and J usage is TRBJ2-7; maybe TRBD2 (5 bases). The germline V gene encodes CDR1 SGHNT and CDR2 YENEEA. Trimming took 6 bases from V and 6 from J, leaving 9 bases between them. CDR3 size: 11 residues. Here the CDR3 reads CASRSRGEQYF. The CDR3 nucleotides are TGTGCCAGCAGGAGCCGGGGCGAGCAGTACTTC.

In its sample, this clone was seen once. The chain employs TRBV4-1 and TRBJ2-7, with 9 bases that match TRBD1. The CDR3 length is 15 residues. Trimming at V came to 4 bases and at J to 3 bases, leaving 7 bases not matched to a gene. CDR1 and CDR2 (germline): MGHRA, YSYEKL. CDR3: CASSREDRGDYEQYF. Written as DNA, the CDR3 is TGCGCCAGCAGCCGAGAGGACAGGGGCGACTACGAGCAGTACTTC.